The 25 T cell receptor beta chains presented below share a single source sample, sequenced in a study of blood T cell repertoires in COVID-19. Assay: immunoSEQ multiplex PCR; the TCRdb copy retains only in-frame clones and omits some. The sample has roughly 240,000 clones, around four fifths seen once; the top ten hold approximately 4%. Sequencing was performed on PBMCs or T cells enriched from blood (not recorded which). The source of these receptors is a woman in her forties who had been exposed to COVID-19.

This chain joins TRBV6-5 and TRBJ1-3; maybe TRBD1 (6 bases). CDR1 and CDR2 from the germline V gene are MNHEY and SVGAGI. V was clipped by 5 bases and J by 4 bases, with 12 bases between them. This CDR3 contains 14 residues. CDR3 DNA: TGTGCCAGCAGTCGCGAGGGGGGGGGAAACACCATATATTTT. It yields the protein CASSREGGGNTIYF.

The CDR3 DNA follows: TGTGCCAGCAGCTTATCCTCCGGGGGTAGTCGGGAGACCCAGTACTTC. It specifies CASSLSSGGSRETQYF. The rearrangement uses TRBV7-8 and TRBJ2-5; TRBD2 is a possible D gene (6 bases). Per the germline V gene, CDR1 is SGHVS and CDR2 is FQNEAQ. This CDR3 comprises 16 residues. V was cut by 2 bases and J by 5 bases, with 18 bases left in between.

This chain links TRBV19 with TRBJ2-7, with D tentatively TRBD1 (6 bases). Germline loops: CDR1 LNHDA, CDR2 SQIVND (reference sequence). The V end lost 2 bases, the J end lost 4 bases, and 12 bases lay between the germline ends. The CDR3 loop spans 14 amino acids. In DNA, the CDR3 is TGTGCCAGTAGTATACCGGGACATGGATACGAGCAGTACTTC. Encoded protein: CASSIPGHGYEQYF.

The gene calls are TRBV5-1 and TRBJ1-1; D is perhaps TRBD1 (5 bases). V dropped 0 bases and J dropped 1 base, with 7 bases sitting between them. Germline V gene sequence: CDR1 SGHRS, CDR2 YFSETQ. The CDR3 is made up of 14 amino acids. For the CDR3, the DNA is TGCGCCAGCAGCTTGGACAGGACGAACACTGAAGCTTTCTTT. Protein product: CASSLDRTNTEAFF.

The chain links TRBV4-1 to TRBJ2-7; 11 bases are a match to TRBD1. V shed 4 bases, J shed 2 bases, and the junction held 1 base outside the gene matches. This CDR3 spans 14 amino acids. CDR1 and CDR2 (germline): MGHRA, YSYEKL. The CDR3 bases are TGCGCCAGCAGCCCGGGACAGGGGGCCTACGAGCAGTACTTC. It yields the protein CASSPGQGAYEQYF.

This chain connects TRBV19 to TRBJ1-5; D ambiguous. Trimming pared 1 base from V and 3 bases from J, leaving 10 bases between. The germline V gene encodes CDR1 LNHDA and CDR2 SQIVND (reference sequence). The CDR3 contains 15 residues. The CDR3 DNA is TGTGCCAGTAGTATAGCGCCGGGTTTCAATCAGCCCCAGCATTTT. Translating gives CASSIAPGFNQPQHF.

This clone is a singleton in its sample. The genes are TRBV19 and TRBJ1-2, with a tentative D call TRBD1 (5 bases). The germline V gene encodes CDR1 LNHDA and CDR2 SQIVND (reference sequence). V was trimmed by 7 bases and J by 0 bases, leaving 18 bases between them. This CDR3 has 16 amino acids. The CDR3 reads CASTSRGRGANYGYTF. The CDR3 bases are TGTGCCAGTACCTCTCGCGGGCGGGGGGCTAACTATGGCTACACCTTC.

This chain's CDR3 is CASSSRAPTGLIYYGYTF. The CDR3 bases are TGCGCCAGCAGCTCCCGGGCCCCGACAGGCCTTATTTACTATGGCTACACCTTC. This chain links TRBV5-1 with TRBJ1-2, with a tentative D call TRBD1 (6 bases). The V and J ends lost 3 bases and 3 bases respectively, with 24 bases between them. CDR1 is SGHRS, CDR2 YFSETQ, per germline. The CDR3 covers 18 residues.

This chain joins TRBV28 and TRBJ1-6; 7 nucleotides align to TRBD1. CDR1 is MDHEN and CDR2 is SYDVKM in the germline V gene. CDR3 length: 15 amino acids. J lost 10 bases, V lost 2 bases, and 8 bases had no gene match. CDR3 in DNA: TGTGCCAGCAGTTTAATGGGACAGCGATCGTCACCCCTCCACTTT. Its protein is CASSLMGQRSSPLHF.

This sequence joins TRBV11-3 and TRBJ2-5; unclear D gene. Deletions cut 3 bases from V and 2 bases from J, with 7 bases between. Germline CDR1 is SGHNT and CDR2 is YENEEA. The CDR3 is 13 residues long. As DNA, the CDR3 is TGTGCCAGCAGCTTCGACTGGCAAGAGACCCAGTACTTC. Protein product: CASSFDWQETQYF.

The CDR3 DNA reads TGTGCCACCAGTGATTTAAGACTAGCGGGGGGGCCTAAGACCCAGTACTTC. Encoded protein: CATSDLRLAGGPKTQYF. V usage is TRBV24-1 and J usage is TRBJ2-5; TRBD2 aligns across 14 bases. CDR1 is KGHDR and CDR2 is SFDVKD in the germline V gene. The J segment lost 6 bases and the V segment lost 1 base, leaving 6 bases of the junction unmatched. CDR3 length: 17 amino acids.

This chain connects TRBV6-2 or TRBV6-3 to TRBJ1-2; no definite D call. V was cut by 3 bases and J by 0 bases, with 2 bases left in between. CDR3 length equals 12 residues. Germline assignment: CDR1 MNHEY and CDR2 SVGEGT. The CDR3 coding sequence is TGTGCCAGCAGTTATACTAACTATGGCTACACCTTC. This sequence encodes CASSYTNYGYTF.

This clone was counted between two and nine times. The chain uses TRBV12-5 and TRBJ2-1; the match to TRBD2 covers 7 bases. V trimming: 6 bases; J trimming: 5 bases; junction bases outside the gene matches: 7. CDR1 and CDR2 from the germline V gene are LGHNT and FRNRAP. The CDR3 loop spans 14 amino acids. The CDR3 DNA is TGTGCTAGTGGGGGACTATTGGGGGACAATGAGCAGTTCTTC. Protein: CASGGLLGDNEQFF.

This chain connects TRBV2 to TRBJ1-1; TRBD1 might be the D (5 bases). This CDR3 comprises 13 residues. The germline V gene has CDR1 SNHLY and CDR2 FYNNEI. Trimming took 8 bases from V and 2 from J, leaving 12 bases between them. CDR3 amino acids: CASLVGVNTEAFF. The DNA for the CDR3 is TGTGCCAGCCTGGTAGGGGTCAACACTGAAGCTTTCTTT. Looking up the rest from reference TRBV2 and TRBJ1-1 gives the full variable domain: EPEVTQTPSHQVTQMGQEVILRCVPISNHLYFYWYRQILGQKVEFLVSFYNNEISEKSEIFDDQFSVERPDGSNFTLKIRSTKLEDSAMYFCASLVGVNTEAFFGQGTRLTVV.

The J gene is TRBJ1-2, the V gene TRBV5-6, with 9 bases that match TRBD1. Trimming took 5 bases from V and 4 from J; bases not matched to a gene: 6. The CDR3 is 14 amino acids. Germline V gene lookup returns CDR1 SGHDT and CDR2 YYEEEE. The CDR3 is CASSSEQGAYGYTF. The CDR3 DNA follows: TGTGCCAGCAGTTCTGAACAGGGGGCCTATGGCTACACCTTC.

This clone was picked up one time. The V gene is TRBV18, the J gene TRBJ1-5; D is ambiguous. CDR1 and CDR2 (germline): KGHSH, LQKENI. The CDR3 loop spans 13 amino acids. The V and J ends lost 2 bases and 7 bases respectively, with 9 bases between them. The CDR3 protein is CASSPGGQQPQHF. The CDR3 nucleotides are TGTGCCAGCTCACCAGGAGGGCAGCAGCCCCAGCATTTT.

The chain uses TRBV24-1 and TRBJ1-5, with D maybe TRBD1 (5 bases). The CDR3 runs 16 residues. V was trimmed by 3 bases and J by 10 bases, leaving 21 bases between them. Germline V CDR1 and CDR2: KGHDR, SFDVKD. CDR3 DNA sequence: TGTGCCACCAGTGATAGGCAGGGCGGTTCACTCTACCCCCAGCATTTT. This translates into CATSDRQGGSLYPQHF.

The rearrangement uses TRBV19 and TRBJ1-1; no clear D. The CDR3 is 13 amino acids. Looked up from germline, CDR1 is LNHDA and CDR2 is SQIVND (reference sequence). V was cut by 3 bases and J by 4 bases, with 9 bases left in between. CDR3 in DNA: TGTGCCAGTAGTATGCCTCGGGGCACTGAAGCTTTCTTT. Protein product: CASSMPRGTEAFF.

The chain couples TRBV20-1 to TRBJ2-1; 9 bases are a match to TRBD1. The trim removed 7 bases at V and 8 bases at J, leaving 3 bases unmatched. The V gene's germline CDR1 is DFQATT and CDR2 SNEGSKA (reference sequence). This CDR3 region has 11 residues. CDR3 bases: TGCAGTGGACAGGGGGAGTATGAGCAGTTCTTC. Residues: CSGQGEYEQFF.

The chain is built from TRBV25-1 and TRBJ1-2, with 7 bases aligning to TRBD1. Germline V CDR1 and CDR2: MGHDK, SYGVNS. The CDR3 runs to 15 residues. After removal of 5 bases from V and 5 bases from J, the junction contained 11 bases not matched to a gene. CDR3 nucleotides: TGTGCCAGCAGTCCAAACAGGGGACGGTTTTATGGCTACACCTTC. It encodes CASSPNRGRFYGYTF.

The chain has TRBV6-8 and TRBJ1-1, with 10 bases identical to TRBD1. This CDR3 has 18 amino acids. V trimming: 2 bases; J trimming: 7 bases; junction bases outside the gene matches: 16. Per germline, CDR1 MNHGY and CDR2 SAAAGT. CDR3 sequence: CASSYTPDRGILGFEAFF. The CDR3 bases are TGTGCCAGCAGTTACACACCGGACAGGGGGATCTTGGGGTTTGAAGCTTTCTTT.

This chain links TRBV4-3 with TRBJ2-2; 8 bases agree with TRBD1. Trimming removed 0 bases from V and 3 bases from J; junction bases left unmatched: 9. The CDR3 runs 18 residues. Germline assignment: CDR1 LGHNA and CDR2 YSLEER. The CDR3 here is CASSQDQQGGADTGELFF. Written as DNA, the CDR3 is TGCGCCAGCAGCCAAGATCAACAGGGGGGCGCGGACACCGGGGAGCTGTTTTTT.

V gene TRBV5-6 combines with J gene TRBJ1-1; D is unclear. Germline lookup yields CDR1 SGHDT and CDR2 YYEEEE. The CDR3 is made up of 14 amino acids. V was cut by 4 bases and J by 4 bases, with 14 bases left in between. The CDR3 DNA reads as TGTGCCAGCAGCGGGGAGGATGTGACCACTGAAGCTTTCTTT. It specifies CASSGEDVTTEAFF.

The CDR3 region is CASRTSGGRQETQYF. Written as DNA, the CDR3 is TGTGCCAGCAGAACTAGCGGGGGCCGCCAAGAGACCCAGTACTTC. This rearrangement joins TRBV2 to TRBJ2-5; TRBD2 aligns across 11 bases. Germline lookup yields CDR1 SNHLY and CDR2 FYNNEI. The trim removed 6 bases at V and 1 base at J, leaving 4 bases unmatched. The CDR3 loop spans 15 amino acids.

CDR3 sequence: CASQSAVRQDNSPLHF. CDR3 nucleotides: TGTGCCAGCCAGTCGGCCGTCAGACAGGATAATTCACCCCTCCACTTT. The V and J genes are TRBV18 and TRBJ1-6, with TRBD1 as a possible D gene (6 bases). CDR1 and CDR2 (germline): KGHSH, LQKENI. This CDR3 comprises 16 residues. Between the trimmed V and J ends, which lost 8 bases and 5 bases, there was a span of 19 bases.